This is a list of T cell receptor beta chains from one sample in a study of naive and memory T cell subsets. In TCRdb, the 5' RACE reads were re-called with MiXCR into one record per CDR3 protein. In the table there are under 25,000 distinct CDR3 sequences, over 3.5% of which are singletons. These receptors were obtained from a male donor in good health. Both conserved end residues are part of each CDR3. The D gene is left open where the match is weak.

v_call: TRBV11-2
d_call: NA
cdr3_aa: CASSPGSQETQYF

v_call: TRBV10-2
d_call: TRBD2
cdr3_aa: CASSGANTGELFF

v_call: TRBV7-9
d_call: NA
cdr3_aa: CASSSWEPGELFF

v_call: TRBV7-7
d_call: NA
cdr3_aa: CASSVHGSSYNEQFF

v_call: TRBV30
d_call: TRBD1
cdr3_aa: CAWTLGQGAYNEQFF

v_call: TRBV24-1
d_call: NA
cdr3_aa: CATSDLRDTGELFF

v_call: TRBV9
d_call: NA
cdr3_aa: CASSPNRQANEKLFF

v_call: TRBV11-2
d_call: TRBD1
cdr3_aa: CASSLGQGSIQYF

v_call: TRBV5-1
d_call: TRBD1
cdr3_aa: CASSFLTGQGVTDTQYF

v_call: TRBV27
d_call: NA
cdr3_aa: CASSFERSGLEQYF

v_call: TRBV6-5
d_call: TRBD1
cdr3_aa: CASSYSFRGLRETQYF

v_call: TRBV11-3
d_call: TRBD2
cdr3_aa: CASGGRVQETQYF

v_call: TRBV5-1
d_call: NA
cdr3_aa: CASSSGYRQTRGGEQYF

v_call: TRBV5-4
d_call: NA
cdr3_aa: CASSLVARNTEAFF

v_call: TRBV19
d_call: NA
cdr3_aa: CASSIPQGGNTEAFF

v_call: TRBV25-1
d_call: TRBD1
cdr3_aa: CASSEGGQLAAPQHF

v_call: TRBV20-1
d_call: NA
cdr3_aa: CSAQTWDGTDTQYF

v_call: TRBV19
d_call: TRBD2
cdr3_aa: CASSNSGRRTDTQYF

v_call: TRBV6-7
d_call: NA
cdr3_aa: CASSYIRDKKGVDTGELFF

v_call: TRBV5-4
d_call: NA
cdr3_aa: CASSTSGTDYEQYF

v_call: TRBV7-2
d_call: NA
cdr3_aa: CASSSRGPQLRPTDTQYF

v_call: TRBV12-3/TRBV12-4
d_call: TRBD1
cdr3_aa: CASSFGQGSYEQYF

v_call: TRBV6-5
d_call: NA
cdr3_aa: CASRDRAYEQYF

v_call: TRBV5-4
d_call: TRBD1
cdr3_aa: CASSLPGQANEQFF

v_call: TRBV29-1
d_call: NA
cdr3_aa: CSVWGDNSYEQYF

v_call: TRBV5-1
d_call: NA
cdr3_aa: CASSPDGYSTDTQYF

v_call: TRBV29-1
d_call: NA
cdr3_aa: CSVVQADQPQHF

v_call: TRBV4-3
d_call: NA
cdr3_aa: CASSVRLSGPYEQYF

v_call: TRBV21-1
d_call: NA
cdr3_aa: CASSKAGGQETQYF

v_call: TRBV6-5
d_call: NA
cdr3_aa: CASSYKRVGGTGELFF

v_call: TRBV12-3/TRBV12-4
d_call: TRBD2
cdr3_aa: CASRYRLAGGPNEQFF

v_call: TRBV28
d_call: TRBD1
cdr3_aa: CASSSPGQGVETQYF

v_call: TRBV20-1
d_call: NA
cdr3_aa: CSARSAFPGTSQETQYF

v_call: TRBV6-2/TRBV6-3
d_call: TRBD1
cdr3_aa: CASKDGQGTYNEQFF

v_call: TRBV2
d_call: NA
cdr3_aa: CASSEEASAREQFF

v_call: TRBV25-1
d_call: NA
cdr3_aa: CASSVEAETSTDTQYF

v_call: TRBV5-4
d_call: TRBD2
cdr3_aa: CASSLKTGTSNNEQFF

v_call: TRBV7-2
d_call: NA
cdr3_aa: CASSLPAPTQYF

v_call: TRBV6-4
d_call: NA
cdr3_aa: CATPPFDSRYEQYF

v_call: TRBV6-4
d_call: TRBD2
cdr3_aa: CASSGGGATDAQYF

v_call: TRBV12-3/TRBV12-4
d_call: NA
cdr3_aa: CASSLLPYEQYF

v_call: TRBV5-5
d_call: TRBD1
cdr3_aa: CASSETGGRSNQPQHF

v_call: TRBV7-9
d_call: TRBD2
cdr3_aa: CASSRASGNTDTQYF

v_call: TRBV11-3
d_call: TRBD1
cdr3_aa: CASSLDGQATNTGELFF

v_call: TRBV10-3
d_call: TRBD2
cdr3_aa: CAIKELAAYNEQFF

v_call: TRBV11-2
d_call: NA
cdr3_aa: CASSLVGISEQYF

v_call: TRBV6-1
d_call: TRBD1
cdr3_aa: CASRNRGGELFF

v_call: TRBV20-1
d_call: TRBD2
cdr3_aa: CSAPYPGTSVANTGELFF

v_call: TRBV2
d_call: TRBD1
cdr3_aa: CAITGTGFPDTQYF

v_call: TRBV6-6
d_call: NA
cdr3_aa: CASSYLRGGYEQYF

v_call: TRBV2
d_call: NA
cdr3_aa: CASRKYGNTDTQYF

v_call: TRBV6-5
d_call: NA
cdr3_aa: CASSGIGSETQYF

v_call: TRBV11-2
d_call: NA
cdr3_aa: CASSLLAIRRNEQFF

v_call: TRBV7-2
d_call: NA
cdr3_aa: CASSLRGREQYF